The following is a T cell receptor (beta chain) sequence with its context. Alongside a J-beta primer mix, a sample-barcoded 5' primer served in a second PCR lasting roughly 6 to 11 cycles. From the 5' RACE reads, TCRdb called clonotypes with MiXCR, one entry per CDR3 protein. There are about 780,000 distinct CDR3 sequences in the sample; 20% to 30% occur only once, and 2.5% to 3.5% lies in the top ten. The data were taken from a study of blood T cells in healthy people across ages. Germline-derived CDR1 and CDR2 are LNHDA and SQIVND (reference sequence). CDR3 length: 15 amino acids. This sample also belongs to another study, concerning T cells of mothers and their children.

This sequence originates from a boy aged 5 to 17 in good health. V is TRBV19 and J is TRBJ2-5; 9 bases line up with TRBD2. The DNA end lines up better with TRBJ2-1; the J call may be wrong. Specimen: blood. The DNA of the CDR3 is TGTGCCAGTAGTAGACAGGGACTAGCCAACAATGAGCAGTTCTTC. This encodes CASSRQGLANNEQFF.